This TCR beta chain was recorded in a study of identical twins. Whole-study findings and limits: Where beta out-of-frame sequences were concerned, excess twin sharing was weaker. Where out-of-frame alpha sequences were twin-shared, they showed excess low generation probability.

TCRdb ran MiXCR on the 5' RACE reads and lists one entry per CDR3 protein. The table lists hundreds of thousands of distinct CDR3 sequences, about 20% of them singletons. CDR1 and CDR2 from the germline V gene are DFQATT and SNEGSKA (reference sequence). V was pared by 5 bases and J by 7 bases, with 15 bases between. This CDR3 region has 13 residues. As to this clonotype: Its antigen is as yet unknown.

The sample was also linked to a second study, of T cells expressing NK-cell markers.

Sequencing was performed on PBMCs. The rearrangement links TRBV20-1 to TRBJ2-1; D gene unclear. This TCR came from a woman younger than 35 in good health. The CDR3: CSAPETAANEQFF. Here the CDR3 DNA reads TGCAGTGCTCCGGAGACTGCCGCGAATGAGCAGTTCTTC.